This TCR beta chain is from a study of control samples from healthy donors and cancer patients. Sequenced by immunoSEQ multiplex PCR; TCRdb stores in-frame clones only, minus some. The sample lists nearly 200,000 clones, 91% occurring once. This CDR3 region has 15 residues. The V gene end was trimmed by 4 bases and the J gene end by 3 bases; junction bases not matched to a gene: 9. Germline CDR1 reads SGHNT; CDR2 reads YYREEE (reference sequence). The sample was blood. The source is a man aged 25-45 years in good health. V is TRBV5-4 and J is TRBJ2-7; 8 bases match TRBD1. The CDR3 DNA reads TGTGCCAGCAGCGGCAGGGGGCGAGAGAACTACGAGCAGTACTTC. It yields the protein CASSGRGRENYEQYF.